Below are 4 T cell receptor beta chains sequenced from a single sample in a study of OX40 agonist ivuxolimab in advanced cancers. Clones were sequenced by immunoSEQ multiplex PCR, and TCRdb holds only the in-frame ones, with some missing. This table holds roughly 110,000 clones, around 93% found once. Specimen: CD4+ or CD8+ T cells sorted from blood, collected in a trial of the OX40 agonist ivuxolimab. All receptors come from an adult with an advanced solid tumor such as melanoma, head and neck, liver or kidney cancer.

V gene TRBV28 combines with J gene TRBJ1-2, with unresolved D. The CDR3 runs to 14 residues. Germline values: CDR1 MDHEN, CDR2 SYDVKM. With 5 bases removed from V and 2 bases from J, the gap between germline ends came to 12 bases. Here the CDR3 DNA reads TGTGCCAGCAGTCCCGGATTCAGCAACTATGGCTACACCTTC. Its protein is CASSPGFSNYGYTF.

This rearrangement joins TRBV11-2 to TRBJ1-1; D is ambiguous. V lost 0 bases and J 7 bases, leaving 6 bases between the germline ends. The CDR3 has 12 residues. Germline CDR1 reads SGHAT; CDR2 reads FQNNGV. Written as DNA, the CDR3 is TGTGCCAGCAGCTTAGATTCCTTTGAAGCTTTCTTT. This encodes CASSLDSFEAFF.

The chain has TRBV27 and TRBJ1-1; 8 nucleotides match TRBD1. V dropped 4 bases and J dropped 2; count of bases not matched to a gene: 6. The CDR3 is 15 amino acids. Per germline, CDR1 MNHEY and CDR2 SMNVEV (reference sequence). The CDR3 bases are TGTGCCAGCAGTTCGGGACAGGCCCTTAACACTGAAGCTTTCTTT. Translating gives CASSSGQALNTEAFF.

The chain joins TRBV11-3 to TRBJ1-1; unclear D gene. V dropped 8 bases and J dropped 0 bases, with 16 bases sitting between them. Germline V CDR1 and CDR2: SGHNT, YENEEA. This CDR3 has 15 residues. The chain's CDR3 is CASRSVAHMNTEAFF. For the CDR3, the DNA is TGTGCCAGCCGCTCGGTGGCACACATGAACACTGAAGCTTTCTTT.